These 18 T cell receptor beta chains were all obtained from the same sample, sequenced in a study of tumor and adjacent non-tumor tissue in lung cancer. This sample's RNA came from whole unsorted tissue. The library came from three nested PCR rounds adapted from ARM-PCR protocols. In TCRdb, the multiplex PCR reads were re-called with MiXCR into one record per CDR3 protein. Of tens of thousands of distinct CDR3 sequences detected, around 80% appear once; the ten largest clones hold 10% to 15%. Source material: lung tumor tissue. The origin of the receptors is a woman between 45 and 60 years old with non-small cell lung cancer.

This clonotype was seen only once. A clone one base away is much larger, so this may be a read error. The chain combines TRBV5-1 with TRBJ2-2; unclear D gene. CDR1 and CDR2 (germline): SGHRS, YFSETQ. The CDR3 totals 12 residues. This chain's CDR3 is CAGSLGTGELFF. CDR3 bases: TGCGCCGGCAGCTTGGGGACCGGGGAGCTGTTTTTT.

Comments on this clonotype: The CDR3 carries no conserved terminal phenylalanine or tryptophan, so it likely arises from a read error. The rearrangement joins TRBV29-1 to TRBJ2-2; 7 positions match TRBD2. There are 13 residues in the CDR3. Germline loops: CDR1 SQVTM, CDR2 ANQGSEA. Trimming removed 7 bases from V and 7 bases from J; junction bases left unmatched: 9. The CDR3 bases are TGCAGCGGGACTGGCGGGAGTGTCGGGGAGCTGTTTCTT. It encodes CSGTGGSVGELFL.

In the case of this clonotype: One end of the junction is discordant with germline, which a read error may explain. The chain recombines TRBV28 with TRBJ2-1; possibly TRBD2 for D (6 bases). Germline loops: CDR1 MDHEN, CDR2 SYDVKM. The CDR3 is 15 amino acids. In DNA form, the CDR3 reads TGTGCCAGCAGTCCGCACGGATCCCGGGGGAATGGGCAGTTCTTC. Translated: CASSPHGSRGNGQFF.

This clonotype was seen only a few times. A single base separates this from a much larger clone, so it may be a read error. The V and J genes are TRBV20-1 and TRBJ1-2; TRBD1 matches 7 bases. The J segment lost 4 bases and the V segment lost 7 bases, leaving 6 bases of the junction unmatched. CDR1 is DFQATT, CDR2 SNEGSKA, per germline (reference sequence). The CDR3 is 12 residues long. As DNA, the CDR3 is TGCAGTGTTCGACAGGGAGGCTATGGCTACACCTTC. Protein: CSVRQGGYGYTF.

The table lists this clonotype with a few counts. Sequence at one end of the junction differs from germline and may be a read error. V is TRBV11-1 and J is TRBJ1-1, with D possibly matching TRBD1 (6 bases). This CDR3 is 14 amino acids long. Germline values: CDR1 SGHAT, CDR2 FQDESV (reference sequence). The chain's CDR3 is CASNLGGGNTEAFF. The CDR3 DNA reads as TGTGCCAGCAACTTAGGAGGGGGGAATACTGAAGCTTTCTTT.

CDR3 in DNA: TGCACTAGCAGACAGGGGATCTACAATGAGCAGTTCTTC. This codes for CTSRQGIYNEQFF. The chain employs TRBV10-2 and TRBJ2-1; 8 bases fit TRBD1. CDR1 WSHSY and CDR2 SAAADI come from the germline V gene. The CDR3 consists of 13 residues.

Remarks on this clonotype: One end of the junction varies from germline; a read error may be responsible. This chain connects TRBV6-2 or TRBV6-3 to TRBJ2-1; D may be TRBD1 or TRBD2 (5 bases each). Germline-derived CDR1 and CDR2 are MNHEY and SVGEGT. CDR3 size: 16 residues. CDR3 nucleotides: TGTGCCAGCAGCCCGGACCGGGGCGGGCGGTTGAATGAGCAGCTCTTC. This gives the protein CASSPDRGGRLNEQLF.

V usage is TRBV6-6 and J usage is TRBJ2-7, with no clear D. The CDR3 is 14 residues long. V was cut by 10 bases and J by 2 bases, with 18 bases left in between. CDR1 MNHNY and CDR2 SVGAGI come from the germline V gene (reference sequence). CDR3 region: CANNTAISTYEQYF. The CDR3 DNA follows: TGTGCCAACAACACAGCGATTTCGACCTACGAGCAGTACTTC.

The V call is TRBV6-5, the J call TRBJ2-1; tentative D call: TRBD2 (6 bases). This CDR3 region has 11 residues. V was pared by 7 bases and J by 7 bases, with 8 bases between. The germline V gene encodes CDR1 MNHEY and CDR2 SVGAGI. CDR3 in DNA: TGTGCCAGCAATCTAGCGAATGAGCAGTTCTTC. Translated, it gives CASNLANEQFF.

As concerns this clonotype: A read error may produce the germline difference seen at one junction end. The chain carries TRBV10-2 and TRBJ2-1; D gene unclear. Germline CDR1 reads WSHSY; CDR2 reads SAAADI. The CDR3 is 16 residues long. The CDR3 sequence is CASIESVSGFGNEQFF. CDR3 nucleotides: TGCGCCAGCATTGAGTCGGTCTCGGGTTTTGGCAATGAGCAGTTCTTC.

About this clonotype: Compared with germline, one end of the junction differs, possibly owing to a read error. The V gene is TRBV6-5, the J gene TRBJ2-1, with D possibly matching TRBD2 (5 bases). Germline V lookup: CDR1 MNHEY, CDR2 SVGAGI. The CDR3 length is 16 residues. DNA for the CDR3: TGTGCCAGCAGTTACTCTTCCGGACGGGGATACAAAGAGCAGTTCTTC. Amino acid sequence: CASSYSSGRGYKEQFF.

Points on this clonotype: An end of the junction differs from the germline gene, which may be a read error. The gene calls are TRBV29-1 and TRBJ2-7; 7 nucleotides line up with TRBD1. Germline assignment: CDR1 SQVTM and CDR2 ANQGSEA. The CDR3 is 12 residues long. CDR3 bases: TGCAGCGAGGGGGATCAGGGGGTCGAGCAGCACTTC. Residues: CSEGDQGVEQHF.

The chain links TRBV6-6 to TRBJ1-5, with TRBD1 identical over 9 bases. The CDR3 has 15 amino acids. V gave up 10 bases and J gave up 10 bases; unmatched junction bases: 17. The germline V gene has CDR1 MNHNY and CDR2 SVGAGI (reference sequence). The CDR3 nucleotides are TGTGCCAACAGACAGACAGGGGGTGCAGGGCAACCCCAGCATTTT. It is translated as CANRQTGGAGQPQHF.

This clonotype was observed once. One end of the junction fails to match germline, which may point to a read error. This sequence joins TRBV20-1 and TRBJ1-5; D possibly corresponds to TRBD1 (6 bases). CDR1 is DFQATT, CDR2 SNEGSKA, per germline (reference sequence). The length of the CDR3 is 12 residues. The CDR3: CSAAAGDRPQLF. Written as DNA, the CDR3 is TGCAGTGCTGCGGCAGGGGATCGGCCCCAGCTTTTT.

Only a few counts were recorded for this clonotype. The chain carries TRBV11-2 and TRBJ2-1, with a possible D match to TRBD2 (7 bases). Trimming pared 7 bases from V and 0 bases from J, leaving 19 bases between. This CDR3 contains 17 residues. The germline gives CDR1 SGHAT, CDR2 FQNNGV. Here the CDR3 DNA reads TGTGCCAGCAAGCCAGAGGGAGGGGGAAGCTCCTACAATGAGCAGTTCTTC. Protein: CASKPEGGGSSYNEQFF.

The V gene is TRBV10-3, the J gene TRBJ2-1; 11 bases align to TRBD2. Germline loops: CDR1 ENHRY, CDR2 SYGVKD. The CDR3 sequence is 15 residues long. CDR3 DNA sequence: TGTGTTATCAGTCCCGGGACTAGCGGTTACAATGAGCAGTTCTTC. Encoded protein: CVISPGTSGYNEQFF.

Comment on this clonotype: The junction and the germline gene differ at one end; a read error may be behind it. The J gene is TRBJ1-5, the V gene TRBV29-1, with D unclear. The CDR3 is made up of 13 amino acids. Germline assignment: CDR1 SQVTM and CDR2 ANQGSEA. The CDR3 is CSVAPWIHHPQHF. DNA for the CDR3: TGCAGCGTTGCACCATGGATCCATCATCCCCAGCATTTT.

This chain links TRBV11-2 with TRBJ2-7; D may be TRBD2 (6 bases). With 1 base removed from V and 13 bases from J, the gap between germline ends came to 29 bases. This CDR3 spans 17 amino acids. Per the germline V gene, CDR1 is SGHAT and CDR2 is FQNNGV. CDR3 loop: CASSLAAGRTGPYVQYF. The CDR3 DNA is TGTGCCAGCAGCTTAGCCGCGGGACGCACGGGGCCCTACGTACAATACTTC.